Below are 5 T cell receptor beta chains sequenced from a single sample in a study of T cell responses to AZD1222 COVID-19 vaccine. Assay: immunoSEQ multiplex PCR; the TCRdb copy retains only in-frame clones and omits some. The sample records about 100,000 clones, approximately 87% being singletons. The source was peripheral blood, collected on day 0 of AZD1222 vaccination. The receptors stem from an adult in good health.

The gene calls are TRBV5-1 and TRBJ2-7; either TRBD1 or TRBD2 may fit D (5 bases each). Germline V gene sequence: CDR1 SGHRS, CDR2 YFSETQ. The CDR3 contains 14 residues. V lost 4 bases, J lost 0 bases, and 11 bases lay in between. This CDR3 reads CASSAGTDSYEQYF. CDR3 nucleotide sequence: TGCGCCAGCAGCGCCGGGACCGACTCCTACGAGCAGTACTTC.

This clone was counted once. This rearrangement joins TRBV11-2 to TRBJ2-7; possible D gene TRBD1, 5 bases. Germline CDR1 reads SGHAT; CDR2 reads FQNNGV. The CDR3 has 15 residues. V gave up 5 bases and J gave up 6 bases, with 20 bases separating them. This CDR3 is CASSRLQGGVGEQYF. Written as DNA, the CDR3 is TGTGCCAGCAGCCGTCTCCAGGGCGGAGTAGGCGAGCAGTACTTC.

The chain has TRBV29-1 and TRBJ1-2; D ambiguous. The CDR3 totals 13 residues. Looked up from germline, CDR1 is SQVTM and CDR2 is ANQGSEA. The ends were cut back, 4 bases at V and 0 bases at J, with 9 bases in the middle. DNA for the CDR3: TGCAGCGTTGGGGTCATTACTAACTATGGCTACACCTTC. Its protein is CSVGVITNYGYTF.

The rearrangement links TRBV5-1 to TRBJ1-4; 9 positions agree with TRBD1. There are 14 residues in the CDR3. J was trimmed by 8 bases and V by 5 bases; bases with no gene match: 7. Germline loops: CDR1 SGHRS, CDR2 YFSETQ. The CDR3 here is CASSTGGAGEKLFF. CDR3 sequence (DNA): TGCGCCAGCAGTACAGGGGGCGCCGGGGAAAAACTGTTTTTT.

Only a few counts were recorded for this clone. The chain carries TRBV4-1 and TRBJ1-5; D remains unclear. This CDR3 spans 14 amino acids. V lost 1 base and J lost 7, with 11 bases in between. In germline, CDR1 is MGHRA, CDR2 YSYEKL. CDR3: CASSQVEGGQPQHF. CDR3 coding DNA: TGCGCCAGCAGCCAAGTGGAGGGAGGACAGCCCCAGCATTTT.